This TCR beta chain is from a study of T cell repertoires in ileal Crohn's disease (dated by TCRdb to the late 2010s). About the study as a whole: At the time of surgery, roughly 35% of patients were active smokers, and the median duration of disease was approximately eight years. M6 samples were neoterminal ileum biopsies taken at postoperative colonoscopy. The study sequenced 171 mucosal samples from a few dozen patients, taken at several locations on the surgical specimen and at postoperative endoscopy. Endoscopic postoperative recurrence was defined as a Rutgeerts score above i0. Surgery was performed for a complication in all patients, with stricturing disease in 61% and penetrating disease in roughly 39%. About half of the patients received postoperative therapy: about a dozen received thiopurines and 15 to 20 received anti-TNF agents. TCR repertoire analysis was done in 55 to 70 Crohn's disease patients from a prospective multicentre cohort. The study was conducted in parallel with a multicentre cohort built to find predictors of early endoscopic recurrence after ileocolonic resection. The paper as a whole reports these results and caveats: A significantly higher proportion of clonal expansions was observed in active smokers at surgery than in non-smokers (approximately 26% vs 17%, p=0.02). Sorted CD8 T cells carried more high-frequency clones than CD4 T cells, suggesting mucosal expansions were mainly CD8. Postoperative endoscopy was performed at varying times within the first year after surgery, with a median delay of roughly seven months. Mucosal CD4 and CD8 T cells were sorted and sequenced only in a subgroup of patients, the size of which was not stated. Higher percentages of high-frequency clones at the time of surgery were linked to endoscopic recurrence, and every patient with clonality above 26.8% (18/57) had recurrence.

The time point label on this specimen signifies: neoterminal ileum biopsy at postoperative endoscopy, about 6 months after surgery. Eligible patients were adults with ileal or ileocolonic Crohn's disease who had an indication for ileocolonic resection. Whole ileal mucosal biopsies were stored frozen at -80°C before DNA extraction. A TRizol-based method was used to extract genomic DNA from the frozen whole biopsies, and the DNA was quantified with a NanoDrop 2000 spectrophotometer. For commercial TCRB immunosequencing, 400 to 550 nanograms of biopsy DNA were submitted for each sample. A two-step, amplification bias-controlled multiplex PCR was used by Adaptive Biotechnology to amplify CDR3 regions from genomic DNA. The first PCR used primers for every V and J gene segment; the second PCR added barcodes and Illumina adapters. CDR3 libraries were sequenced using an Illumina instrument. Regarding the original processing steps: The analysis used both the pipelines supplied by the vendor and custom analysis of the raw data in R/Bioconductor with R version 3.3.0. Clonality, which ranges from 0 to 1, was calculated as the inverse of the normalised Shannon entropy across all productive clones. High-frequency clones were defined as the share of the repertoire taken up by the top 100 clones, keeping only clones that passed a 95% confidence test. Repertoire diversity was measured with the Simpson index, and overlap between samples was measured with the Morisita-Horn index. TCRdb stores this immuneACCESS table with in-frame sequences only. Part of the clones is absent; in the studies checked, under half of the shortfall reflects unresolved V genes, and no reason is known for the rest. The V and J calls and clone size are taken from that table; D and trimming were inferred from the DNA. In all, the sample holds more than 10,000 clones, and approximately 78% of those were seen once. Roughly 16% of the sample is held by the ten biggest clonotypes.

From cysteine to phenylalanine, the CDR3 is 12 amino acids long. Only the CDR3 portion is preserved as DNA: 36 bases, with reading frame beginning at the first base. V and J lose 5 bases and 4 bases, and a span of 8 bases separates them. According to the germline V gene, CDR1 reads SGHVT and CDR2 reads SQSDAQ. This clone was found a few times. The antigen this receptor binds is unknown. No quality values exist for individual bases; no much larger clone is one base distant. The chain uses TRBV7-4 and TRBJ1-2, with an unclear D gene assignment. This TCR was recovered from an adult with Crohn's disease. The sequencing sample was made of ileal tissue. CDR3 sequence: CASSQRVYGYTF. The DNA sequence is as follows: TGTGCCAGCAGCCAACGGGTCTATGGCTACACCTTC.